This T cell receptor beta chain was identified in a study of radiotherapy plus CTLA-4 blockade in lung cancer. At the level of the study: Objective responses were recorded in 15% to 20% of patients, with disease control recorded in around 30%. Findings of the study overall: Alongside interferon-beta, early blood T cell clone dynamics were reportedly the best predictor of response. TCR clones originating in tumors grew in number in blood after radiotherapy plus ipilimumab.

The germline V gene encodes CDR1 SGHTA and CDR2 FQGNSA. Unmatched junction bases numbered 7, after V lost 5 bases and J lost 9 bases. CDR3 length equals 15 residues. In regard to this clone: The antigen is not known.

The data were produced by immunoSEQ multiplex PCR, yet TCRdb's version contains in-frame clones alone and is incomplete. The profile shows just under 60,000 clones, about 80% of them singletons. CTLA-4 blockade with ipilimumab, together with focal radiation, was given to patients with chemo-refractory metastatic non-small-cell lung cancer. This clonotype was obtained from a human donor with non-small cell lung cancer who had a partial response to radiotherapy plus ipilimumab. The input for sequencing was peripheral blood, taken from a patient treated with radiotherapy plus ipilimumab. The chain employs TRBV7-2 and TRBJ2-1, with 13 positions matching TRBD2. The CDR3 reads CASSQTSGGAIEQFF. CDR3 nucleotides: TGTGCCAGCAGCCAAACTAGCGGGGGGGCGATTGAGCAGTTCTTC.